One TCR beta chain is described in this entry. The antigen is undetermined. The data derive from a study of blood T cells in healthy people across ages. Study conclusions and caveats: Expanded clonotype shifts may have been confounded, as the donors had an unknown CMV status.

CDR3 length equals 13 residues. The germline V gene has CDR1 SQVTM and CDR2 ANQGSEA. Trimming took 7 bases from V and 3 from J, leaving 10 bases between them. Primers used in a second PCR of roughly 7 to 12 cycles were a sample-barcoded 5' primer and a J-beta primer mix. A single record per CDR3 protein comes from TCRdb applying MiXCR to the 5' RACE reads. The data show 700,000 to 1,000,000 distinct CDR3 sequences, roughly 44% seen once. The source is a man in his 60s in good health. V is TRBV29-1 and J is TRBJ2-6; D perhaps matches TRBD2 (6 bases). Sequencing was carried out using blood. This chain's CDR3 is CSGREVGANVLTF. The CDR3 nucleotides are TGCAGCGGGAGGGAGGTTGGGGCCAACGTCCTGACTTTC.